This is a list of T cell receptor beta chains from one sample in a study of blood T cell repertoires in COVID-19. Data came from immunoSEQ multiplex PCR; TCRdb stores just in-frame clones and leaves some out. Seen here are roughly 190,000 clones, 81% observed once, and the top ten hold 11%. Sequences were obtained from peripheral blood. These receptors all stem from a middle-aged woman with COVID-19, enrolled during active disease. CDR3s include the opening cysteine and the closing phenylalanine or tryptophan. The D gene is left open where the match is weak. Size values are once, few and many counts, or a class for expanded clones, and some rows have none.

j_call d_call v_call clone_size cdr3_nt cdr3_aa
TRBJ1-2 . TRBV2 . TGTGCCAGCAGTGAGGGGCTTACAGGGTCTCATGGCTACACCTTC CASSEGLTGSHGYTF
TRBJ2-3 TRBD1 TRBV6-4 few TGTGCCAGCAGTGACTCGATACAGGGGGCAGATACGCAGTATTTT CASSDSIQGADTQYF
TRBJ1-6 . TRBV27 . TGTGCCAGCAGTTTTTCAGGGAAGGGATCACCCCTCCACTTT CASSFSGKGSPLHF
TRBJ1-1 . TRBV15 . TGTGCCACCAGCAGAGGCCTGACAGGCCTGAACACTGAAGCTTTCTTT CATSRGLTGLNTEAFF
TRBJ2-1 TRBD2 TRBV5-1 . TGCGCCAGCAGCTTAACAACTAGCGGAGATTACAATGAGCAGTTCTTC CASSLTTSGDYNEQFF
TRBJ1-5 . TRBV18 . TGTGCCAGCTCACTAGTACAGGGCAATCAGCCCCAGCATTTT CASSLVQGNQPQHF
TRBJ2-3 . TRBV5-1 . TGCGCCAGCAGCTTGGCCGGCGGTCGAGATACGCAGTATTTT CASSLAGGRDTQYF
TRBJ2-5 . TRBV30 . TGTGCCTGGGGGAGAGAGACCCAGTACTTC CAWGRETQYF
TRBJ2-1 . TRBV27 . TGTGCCAGCAGTCCCCTACCCCTAGCCCAAGGTGAGCAGTTCTTC CASSPLPLAQGEQFF
TRBJ1-1 . TRBV12-3/TRBV12-4 . TGTGCCATCGGGAGGGGTAGCACTGAAGCTTTCTTT CAIGRGSTEAFF
TRBJ2-1 . TRBV24-1 . TGTGCCACCAGTGATTCACAGGCCAGCTCCTACAATGAGCAGTTCTTC CATSDSQASSYNEQFF
TRBJ1-1 . TRBV11-2 once TGTGCCAGCAGCTTATTAGCCGCTGAAGCTTTCTTT CASSLLAAEAFF
TRBJ2-3 TRBD2 TRBV9 . TGTGCCAGCAGCGTAGCCCCGACTAGCGGGGGCCGCACAGATACGCAGTATTTT CASSVAPTSGGRTDTQYF
TRBJ2-5 . TRBV3-1/TRBV3-2 . TGTGCCAGCAGCGTAGAAGAGACCCAGTACTTC CASSVEETQYF
TRBJ2-5 TRBD2 TRBV4-2 . TGTGCCAGCAGCCAAGAGGCTAGCGGGGAGACCCAGTACTTC CASSQEASGETQYF
TRBJ1-2 . TRBV14 . TGTGCCAGCAGCCTTTATCCGGGACACTCCTATGGCTACACCTTC CASSLYPGHSYGYTF
TRBJ2-3 . TRBV19 few TGTGCCACCACCCCGGAACAGCCCACAGATACGCAGTATTTT CATTPEQPTDTQYF
TRBJ2-1 TRBD2 TRBV25-1 once TGTGCCAGCAGTACCCAACTAGCGGGGGTTTTGAATGAGCAGTTCTTC CASSTQLAGVLNEQFF
TRBJ2-1 TRBD2 TRBV7-6 . TGTGCCAGCAGCTCTATGGGACTAGCCGAGCAGTTCTTC CASSSMGLAEQFF
TRBJ2-7 . TRBV4-1 . TGCGCCAGCAGCCAATTAGGGAGTGACTACGAGCAGTACTTC CASSQLGSDYEQYF
TRBJ1-5 . TRBV19 . TGTGCCAGTAGTATCGGGGGGAATCAGCCCCAGCATTTT CASSIGGNQPQHF
TRBJ2-5 TRBD2 TRBV4-2 . TGTGCCAGCAGCCAGGGACTAGCGGGGGGGAACGAAGAGACCCAGTACTTC CASSQGLAGGNEETQYF
TRBJ1-1 TRBD1 TRBV6-5 once TGTGCCAGCAGCCTGACAGGGTCGAGCACTGAAGCTTTCTTT CASSLTGSSTEAFF
TRBJ1-1 . TRBV24-1 . TGTGCCACCAGTCTTCATCAGGGTTGCACTGAAGCTTTCTTT CATSLHQGCTEAFF
TRBJ1-3 . TRBV3-1/TRBV3-2 . TGTGCCAGCAGCCACGGGGAAGGCAGGAACTCTGGAAACACCATATATTTT CASSHGEGRNSGNTIYF
TRBJ2-1 TRBD2 TRBV27 . TGTGCCAGCAGCCCCCGGGGGGGGGTAGGGGAGCAGTTCTTC CASSPRGGVGEQFF
TRBJ1-4 TRBD1 TRBV5-4 . TGTGCCAGCAGTCCAGGACAGGGAGGTTCGGAAAAACTGTTTTTT CASSPGQGGSEKLFF
TRBJ1-2 . TRBV7-9 once TGTGCCAGCAGCTTAGGGGTTAGACAGGATGAGGACGGCTACACCTTC CASSLGVRQDEDGYTF
TRBJ2-1 TRBD2 TRBV9 . TGTGCCAGCAGCTTTAGCGGGAGACCGGACAATGAGCAGTTCTTC CASSFSGRPDNEQFF
TRBJ1-2 TRBD1 TRBV4-2 . TGTGCCAGCAGCCCCAATCCCGGGACAGGGGACCACTATGGCTACACCTTC CASSPNPGTGDHYGYTF
TRBJ1-2 . TRBV1 . TGCACCAGCAGCCAAGGGGACAGGGGCATTTGGAGGGGCTACACCTTC CTSSQGDRGIWRGYTF
TRBJ2-4 . TRBV29-1 . TGCAGCGTTGAAGGTCCCGGGATGGCCAAAAACATTCAGTACTTC CSVEGPGMAKNIQYF
TRBJ1-2 TRBD1 TRBV25-1 . TGTGCCAGCAGTGGGGGGTGGGGGACAGTTAATGGCTACACCTTC CASSGGWGTVNGYTF
TRBJ1-5 TRBD1 TRBV6-2/TRBV6-3 . TGTGCCAGCAGTTACTACCAGGGACAGGGGTTCGGTGTTTATCAGCCCCAGCATTTT CASSYYQGQGFGVYQPQHF
TRBJ1-2 TRBD1 TRBV6-5 . TGTGCCAGCAGAAGGAGGACCGGACAGGGGGATGGCTACACCTTC CASRRRTGQGDGYTF
TRBJ2-5 . TRBV11-2 once TGTGCCAGCAGCTCCACCCGGACAGGAGGGCGAGAGACCCAGTACTTC CASSSTRTGGRETQYF
TRBJ2-6 TRBD1 TRBV3-1/TRBV3-2 . TGTGCCAGCAGCCAAGGAGGGACAGGGTCTGGGGCCAACGTCCTGACTTTC CASSQGGTGSGANVLTF
TRBJ1-2 TRBD1 TRBV7-9 . TGTGCCAGCAGCTTAGGACAGGGCTATGGCTACACCTTC CASSLGQGYGYTF
TRBJ1-2 . TRBV5-1 once TGCGCCAGCAGCTTGTTAGGGGAGGGGAACTATGGCTACACCTTC CASSLLGEGNYGYTF
TRBJ2-7 . TRBV4-1 . TGCGCCAGCAGCCAAGGAGCATCCTACGAGCAGTACTTC CASSQGASYEQYF
TRBJ1-5 . TRBV12-3/TRBV12-4 . TGTGCCAGCAGTTATAGTAGCAATCAGCCCCAGCATTTT CASSYSSNQPQHF
TRBJ2-1 . TRBV5-6 . TGTGCCAGCAACCGCGGGCTGGGAGACGGGAATGAGCAGTTCTTC CASNRGLGDGNEQFF
TRBJ2-5 . TRBV28 once TGTGCCAGCAGTTTATATCGATACGGGGAGACCCAGTACTTC CASSLYRYGETQYF
TRBJ2-3 TRBD1 TRBV6-1 . TGTGCCAGCAGTGAAGAAGATACAGGGGATGAAGCAGATACGCAGTATTTT CASSEEDTGDEADTQYF
TRBJ2-2 TRBD2 TRBV9 . TGTGCCAGCAGCGTTGCAGCGGGAGGGCCTGGTACCGGGGAGCTGTTTTTT CASSVAAGGPGTGELFF
TRBJ2-3 . TRBV19 once TGTGCCAGTAGTATGATGGGCAGAGATACGCAGTATTTT CASSMMGRDTQYF
TRBJ2-1 TRBD2 TRBV14 . TGTGCCAGCAGCCAGACTAGCTTTAACAATGAGCAGTTCTTC CASSQTSFNNEQFF
TRBJ2-2 . TRBV28 . TGTGCCAGCAGCGCGAGCGGGTTAACAACTAACACCGGGGAGCTGTTTTTT CASSASGLTTNTGELFF
TRBJ2-2 . TRBV6-1 . TGTGCCAGCAGTGGGAGGGGGGGACTCGTCGCCGGGGAGCTGTTTTTT CASSGRGGLVAGELFF
TRBJ2-1 TRBD2 TRBV29-1 . TGCAGCGTTGCCCGACTAGCGGGACTGCACAATGAGCAGTTCTTC CSVARLAGLHNEQFF
TRBJ2-3 . TRBV18 . TGTGCCAGCTCACCAAAAGGTGACAGCCTCACAGATACGCAGTATTTT CASSPKGDSLTDTQYF
TRBJ1-3 . TRBV6-2/TRBV6-3 . TGTGCCAGCAGTTACTCCGGCGGCATCTCTGGAAACACCATATATTTT CASSYSGGISGNTIYF
TRBJ2-1 TRBD2 TRBV27 once TGTGCCAGCGGTGGACTAGCGGGATTGTTCAATGAGCAGTTCTTC CASGGLAGLFNEQFF